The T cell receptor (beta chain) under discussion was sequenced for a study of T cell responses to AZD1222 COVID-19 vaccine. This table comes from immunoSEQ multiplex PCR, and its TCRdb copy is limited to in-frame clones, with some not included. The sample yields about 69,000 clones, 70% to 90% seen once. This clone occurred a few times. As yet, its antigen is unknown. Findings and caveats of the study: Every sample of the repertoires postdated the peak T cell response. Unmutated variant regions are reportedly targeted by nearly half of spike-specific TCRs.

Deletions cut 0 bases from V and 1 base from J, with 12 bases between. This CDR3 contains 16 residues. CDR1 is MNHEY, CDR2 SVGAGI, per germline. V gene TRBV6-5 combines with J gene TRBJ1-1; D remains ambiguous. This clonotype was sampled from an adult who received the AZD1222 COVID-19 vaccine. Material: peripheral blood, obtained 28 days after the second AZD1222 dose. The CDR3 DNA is TGTGCCAGCAGTTACTCGAGTGGTGGCTGGAACACTGAAGCTTTCTTT. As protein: CASSYSSGGWNTEAFF.